The text below deals with one T cell receptor beta chain. Measured with immunoSEQ multiplex PCR; TCRdb has only the in-frame clones, and not every one. This sample has roughly 250,000 clones, with 84% found just once. This entry is derived from a study of blood T cell repertoires in COVID-19. The overall study: T cells, B-cell-depleted T cells, or PBMCs provided the cDNA or gDNA that served as material.

Looked up from germline, CDR1 is SGHVS and CDR2 is FNYEAQ. This CDR3 spans 13 amino acids. Trimming stripped 1 base from V and 8 bases from J, with 9 bases between. The gene calls are TRBV7-6 and TRBJ1-3; TRBD1 is a possible D gene (5 bases). The sequencing input was peripheral blood. The clonotype comes from a human donor in a cohort sampled during active COVID-19. The CDR3 bases are TGTGCCAGCAGCTTAGGTCGGGGGGACACCATATATTTT. This sequence encodes CASSLGRGDTIYF.